A single sample gave rise to the 15 T cell receptor beta chains below, sequenced in a study of cytotoxic CD8 clonotypes in ibrutinib-treated CLL (dated by TCRdb to the early 2020s). In light of the paper, this sample's time point label describes: more than 10 months on ibrutinib. The protocol used for the library was the immunoSEQ multiplex PCR assay. TCRdb stores this immuneACCESS table with in-frame sequences only. Part of the clones is absent; in the studies checked, under half of the shortfall reflects unresolved V genes, and no reason is known for the rest. A total of tens of thousands of clones appear in this sample, over 75% of them only once. The ten most abundant clones make up around 3.1% of the sample. The sequencing here drew on PBMCs, taken after 12 months of ibrutinib treatment. The receptors shown here come from a human donor with chronic lymphocytic leukemia.

The chain carries TRBV5-4 and TRBJ2-7; 9 nucleotides line up with TRBD2. V trimming: 2 bases; J trimming: 5 bases; junction bases outside the gene matches: 8. Germline loops: CDR1 SGHNT, CDR2 YYREEE (reference sequence). The CDR3 sequence is 15 residues long. The CDR3 sequence is CASSFVAGVFDEQYF. CDR3 nucleotides: TGTGCCAGCAGCTTCGTAGCGGGAGTTTTCGACGAGCAGTACTTC.

The chain links TRBV18 to TRBJ2-6, with unresolved D. CDR3 size: 16 residues. CDR1 and CDR2 from the germline V gene are KGHSH and LQKENI. The germline V and J ends were trimmed by 2 bases and 0 bases, with 8 bases remaining between them. The CDR3 loop is CASSPSGFSGANVLTF. For the CDR3, the DNA is TGTGCCAGCTCACCATCTGGGTTCTCTGGGGCCAACGTCCTGACTTTC.

This chain links TRBV6-5 with TRBJ2-1; 9 bases line up with TRBD1. This CDR3 spans 14 amino acids. Trimming removed 3 bases from V and 10 bases from J; junction bases left unmatched: 7. CDR1 and CDR2 from the germline V gene are MNHEY and SVGAGI. The CDR3 loop is CASSYGTGPWEQFF. CDR3 nucleotides: TGTGCCAGCAGTTATGGGACAGGGCCATGGGAGCAGTTCTTC.

This chain joins TRBV6-5 and TRBJ2-5, with TRBD2 matching over 7 bases. The J call may be wrong; the DNA end is better matched by TRBJ2-7. The CDR3 covers 15 residues. CDR1 MNHEY and CDR2 SVGAGI come from the germline V gene. The CDR3 region is CASSWASGKTYEQYF. Here the CDR3 DNA reads TGTGCCAGCAGTTGGGCTAGCGGAAAGACCTACGAGCAGTACTTC.

The chain employs TRBV4-3 and TRBJ2-1; 8 bases agree with TRBD1. Germline V CDR1 and CDR2: LGHNA, YSLEER. V dropped 2 bases and J dropped 6; count of bases not matched to a gene: 12. The CDR3 length is 17 residues. In DNA, the CDR3 is TGCGCCAGCAGCCAAACTCAGGGGGCTTTATGGGGCAATGAGCAGTTCTTC. Protein: CASSQTQGALWGNEQFF.

V is TRBV19 and J is TRBJ2-5, with D possibly TRBD2 on 5 matching bases. V was trimmed by 5 bases and J by 8 bases, leaving 12 bases between them. Germline V lookup: CDR1 LNHDA, CDR2 SQIVND (reference sequence). CDR3 length: 12 amino acids. CDR3 DNA: TGTGCCAGTAGTTACTGGCCGGGAACCCAGTACTTC. Protein: CASSYWPGTQYF.

The chain combines TRBV7-8 with TRBJ2-7; D possibly corresponds to TRBD2 (6 bases). V lost 3 bases and J lost 2, with 11 bases in between. This CDR3 spans 14 amino acids. CDR1 and CDR2 from the germline V gene are SGHVS and FQNEAQ. The CDR3 region has the DNA TGTGCCAGCAGCTTGTCGGACTATCCCTACGAGCAGTACTTC. Translating it yields CASSLSDYPYEQYF. Full variable domain (missing parts from reference TRBV7-8 and TRBJ2-7): GAGVSQSPRYKVAKRGQDVALRCDPISGHVSLFWYQQALGQGPEFLTYFQNEAQLDKSGLPSDRFFAERPEGSVSTLKIQRTQQEDSAVYLCASSLSDYPYEQYFGPGTRLTVT.

This chain connects TRBV13 to TRBJ2-2; tentative D call: TRBD2 (5 bases). CDR1 PRHDT and CDR2 FYEKMQ come from the germline V gene (reference sequence). CDR3 length: 16 amino acids. V was clipped by 3 bases and J by 4 bases, with 15 bases between them. CDR3 amino acids: CASSFRGGPGTGELFF. The CDR3 DNA is TGTGCCAGCAGCTTTCGTGGAGGCCCGGGCACCGGGGAGCTGTTTTTT.

In DNA, the CDR3 is TGCAGCGTGGAGACAGGGAATGCCGGAAACACCATATATTTT. Translation gives CSVETGNAGNTIYF. The V call is TRBV29-1, the J call TRBJ1-3; 7 bases align to TRBD1. Germline V gene lookup returns CDR1 SQVTM and CDR2 ANQGSEA. This CDR3 is built from 14 residues. V lost 6 bases to trimming and J lost 4 bases; unmatched junction nucleotides: 9. The whole variable domain, remainder taken from reference TRBV29-1 and TRBJ1-3, is SAVISQKPSRDICQRGTSLTIQCQVDSQVTMMFWYRQQPGQSLTLIATANQGSEATYESGFVIDKFPISRPNLTFSTLTVSNMSPEDSSIYLCSVETGNAGNTIYFGEGSWLTVV.

This chain links TRBV5-6 with TRBJ1-3; possible D gene TRBD1, 5 bases. V lost 2 bases and J 7 bases, leaving 16 bases between the germline ends. CDR1 and CDR2 (germline): SGHDT, YYEEEE. The CDR3 consists of 15 residues. The CDR3 DNA reads as TGTGCCAGCAGCTTAATAACCCTCGGGGGTAACACCATATATTTT. Its translation: CASSLITLGGNTIYF.

The V and J genes are TRBV5-1 and TRBJ1-1; D call uncertain. This CDR3 region has 16 residues. The V and J ends lost 0 bases and 4 bases respectively, with 16 bases between them. Germline CDR1 is SGHRS and CDR2 is YFSETQ. CDR3 region: CASSLVSGSSSTEAFF. Here the CDR3 DNA reads TGCGCCAGCAGCTTGGTTTCGGGCAGTTCGAGCACTGAAGCTTTCTTT.

The rearrangement uses TRBV7-9 and TRBJ1-2; TRBD1 might be the D (6 bases). The ends were cut back, 4 bases at V and 5 bases at J, with 11 bases in the middle. The CDR3 is 13 residues long. Germline-derived CDR1 and CDR2 are SEHNR and FQNEAQ (reference sequence). The CDR3 DNA sequence: TGTGCCAGCAGCTCGCGGACAGATTATGGCTACACCTTC. Translated, it gives CASSSRTDYGYTF.

The genes are TRBV5-1 and TRBJ2-7; TRBD1 agrees at 9 bases. V lost 0 bases and J lost 2; bases outside the gene matches: 6. The germline V gene has CDR1 SGHRS and CDR2 YFSETQ. This CDR3 contains 16 residues. CDR3 protein: CASSLAGTGIPYEQYF. CDR3 DNA sequence: TGCGCCAGCAGCTTGGCCGGGACAGGGATTCCCTACGAGCAGTACTTC.

V is TRBV28 and J is TRBJ1-2; 8 bases match TRBD1. Trimming removed 6 bases from V and 7 bases from J; junction bases left unmatched: 10. The CDR3 loop spans 14 amino acids. Per the germline V gene, CDR1 is MDHEN and CDR2 is SYDVKM. CDR3 bases: TGTGCCAGCAGCCCGGACAGGGTCCCCGGTGGCTACACCTTC. It is translated as CASSPDRVPGGYTF.

V is TRBV29-1 and J is TRBJ2-5; D gene uncertain. The CDR3 contains 11 residues. The germline V gene has CDR1 SQVTM and CDR2 ANQGSEA. V was pared by 5 bases and J by 5 bases, with 9 bases between. Here the CDR3 reads CSVTETETQYF. Here the CDR3 DNA reads TGCAGCGTTACGGAAACGGAGACCCAGTACTTC.